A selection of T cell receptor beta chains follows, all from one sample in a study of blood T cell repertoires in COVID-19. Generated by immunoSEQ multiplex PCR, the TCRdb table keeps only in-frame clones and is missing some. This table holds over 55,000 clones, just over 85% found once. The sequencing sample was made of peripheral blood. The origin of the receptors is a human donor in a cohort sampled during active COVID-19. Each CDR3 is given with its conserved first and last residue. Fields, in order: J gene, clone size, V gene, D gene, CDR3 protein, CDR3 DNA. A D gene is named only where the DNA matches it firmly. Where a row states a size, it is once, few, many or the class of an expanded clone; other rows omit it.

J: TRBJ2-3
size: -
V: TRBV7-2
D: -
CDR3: CASSLGGGEMSTQYF
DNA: TGTGCCAGCAGCTTAGGGGGCGGGGAAATGAGTACGCAGTATTTT

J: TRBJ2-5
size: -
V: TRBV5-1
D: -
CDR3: CASSLAGLSETQYF
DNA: TGCGCCAGCAGCTTGGCCGGTCTTTCGGAGACCCAGTACTTC

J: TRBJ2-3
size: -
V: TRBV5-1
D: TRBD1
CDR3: CASSWTGSTDTQYF
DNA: TGCGCCAGCAGCTGGACAGGTAGCACAGATACGCAGTATTTT

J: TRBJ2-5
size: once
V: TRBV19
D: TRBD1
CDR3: CASSIDYTRGRWETQYF
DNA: TGTGCCAGTAGTATAGATTATACTAGGGGGCGCTGGGAGACCCAGTACTTC

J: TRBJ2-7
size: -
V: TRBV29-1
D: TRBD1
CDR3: CSVKPGQGTYEQYF
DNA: TGCAGCGTTAAACCGGGACAGGGGACCTACGAGCAGTACTTC

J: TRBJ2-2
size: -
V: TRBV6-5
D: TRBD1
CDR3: CASSSGQGVLGELFF
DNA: TGTGCCAGCAGCTCTGGACAGGGGGTTCTCGGGGAGCTGTTTTTT

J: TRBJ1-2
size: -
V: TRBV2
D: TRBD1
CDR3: CASSGTGAGYGYTF
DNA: TGTGCCAGCAGTGGGACAGGGGCGGGCTATGGCTACACCTTC

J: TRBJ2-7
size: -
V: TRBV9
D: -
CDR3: CASSVVGTSSYEQYF
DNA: TGTGCCAGCAGCGTAGTTGGCACCAGCTCCTACGAGCAGTACTTC

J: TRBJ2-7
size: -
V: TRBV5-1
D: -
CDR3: CASSLELSYEQYF
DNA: TGCGCCAGCAGCTTGGAGCTATCCTACGAGCAGTACTTC

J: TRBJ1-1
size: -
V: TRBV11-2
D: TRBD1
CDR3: CASSRTGQTNTEAFF
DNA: TGTGCCAGCAGCCGAACGGGACAGACAAACACTGAAGCTTTCTTT

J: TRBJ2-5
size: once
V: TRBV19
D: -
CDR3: CASSPRGTRGTQYF
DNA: TGTGCCAGTAGTCCCCGGGGGACGCGGGGCACCCAGTACTTC

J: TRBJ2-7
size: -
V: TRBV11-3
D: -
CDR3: CASSPAEGYEQYF
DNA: TGTGCCAGCAGCCCCGCAGAGGGATACGAGCAGTACTTC

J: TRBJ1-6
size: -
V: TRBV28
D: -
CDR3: CASRKTPISPLHF
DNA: TGTGCCAGCAGAAAGACACCGATTTCACCCCTCCACTTT

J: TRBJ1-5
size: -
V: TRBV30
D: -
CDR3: CAWSVQSNQPQHF
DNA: TGTGCCTGGAGTGTACAGAGCAATCAGCCCCAGCATTTT

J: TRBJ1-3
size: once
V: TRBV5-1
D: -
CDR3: CASSLDESGNTIYF
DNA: TGCGCCAGCAGCCTGGATGAGTCTGGAAACACCATATATTTT

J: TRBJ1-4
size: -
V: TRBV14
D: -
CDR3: CASSHTATNEKLFF
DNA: TGTGCCAGCAGCCACACAGCAACTAATGAAAAACTGTTTTTT

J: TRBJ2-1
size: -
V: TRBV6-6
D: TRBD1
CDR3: CASSPRDRGVNEQFF
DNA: TGTGCCAGCAGTCCCCGGGACAGGGGTGTCAATGAGCAGTTCTTC

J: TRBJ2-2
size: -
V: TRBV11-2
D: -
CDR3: CASSLVGGRAGELFF
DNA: TGTGCCAGCAGCTTAGTAGGGGGGAGGGCCGGGGAGCTGTTTTTT

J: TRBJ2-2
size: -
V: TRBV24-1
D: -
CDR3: CATSDNTGRNTGELFF
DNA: TGTGCCACCAGTGATAATACAGGGAGGAACACCGGGGAGCTGTTTTTT

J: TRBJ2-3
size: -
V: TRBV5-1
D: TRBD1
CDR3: CASSRGQGGITDTQYF
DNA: TGCGCCAGCAGCCGGGGACAGGGAGGTATCACAGATACGCAGTATTTT